Included here is one TCR beta chain sequence, with context. These data belong to a study of blood T cell repertoires in COVID-19. Turning to the study itself: From T cells, B-cell-depleted T cells, or PBMCs came the material, which was cDNA or gDNA.

TCRdb's copy holds only in-frame clones and misses some; the assay was immunoSEQ multiplex PCR. The table includes approximately 140,000 clones, around 88% detected once. Germline V lookup: CDR1 SGHVS, CDR2 FNYEAQ. V trimming: 0 bases; J trimming: 7 bases; junction bases outside the gene matches: 13. This CDR3 contains 18 residues. The V call is TRBV7-6, the J call TRBJ1-4; 8 nucleotides match TRBD1. This receptor was identified in a man aged 45-60 years with active or convalescent COVID-19. Sequenced material: peripheral blood. The CDR3, as DNA: TGTGCCAGCAGCTTAGCGCATGTCGCAGGGGGCTTCAGTGAAAAACTGTTTTTT. The encoded protein is CASSLAHVAGGFSEKLFF.